This T cell receptor (beta chain) comes out of a study of T cell changes during pregnancy in multiple sclerosis. Germline CDR1 reads SGHRS; CDR2 reads YFSETQ. This CDR3 is built from 16 residues. The V and J ends lost 5 bases and 1 base, in that order; junction bases with no gene match: 9. The data were produced by immunoSEQ multiplex PCR, yet TCRdb's version contains in-frame clones alone and is incomplete. Of about 59,000 clones in the sample, 93% are singletons; the top ten hold 2.6%. J is TRBJ2-7 and V is TRBV5-1, with 10 bases identical to TRBD2. This clonotype originated in a female donor with multiple sclerosis, enrolled in a pregnancy study. The sample consisted of CD8+ T cells from peripheral blood mononuclear cells, taken in the third trimester of pregnancy. The CDR3 nucleotides are TGCGCCAGCAGTCTACCGACTAGCGGGCAGTCCTACGAGCAGTACTTC. It is translated as CASSLPTSGQSYEQYF.